This T cell receptor (beta chain) was profiled in a study of Tregs in tolerant kidney transplant recipients. Note on this clone: Its antigen is still unknown.

The method was immunoSEQ multiplex PCR; TCRdb's version includes in-frame clones alone and lacks a portion of them. The sample holds roughly 68,000 clones, 65% to 85% seen once. Study findings and constraints: Tregs expanded with activated donor B cells seemed most donor-specific. Validation in larger populations is needed because few patients were studied.

Unstimulated Tregs (CD4+CD25+CD127-) and CD4+CD25- non-Tregs were sorted from PBMCs. Unmatched junction bases numbered 7, after V lost 6 bases and J lost 4 bases. Germline V gives CDR1 SGHVS, CDR2 FQNEAQ. This CDR3 has 14 residues. The rearrangement uses TRBV7-8 and TRBJ1-2; 8 bases are shared with TRBD1. Material for sequencing was CD4+ T cells from blood. The receptor comes from a human donor in good health. The CDR3 sequence: CASSKQGGPYGYTF. CDR3 bases: TGTGCCAGCAGTAAACAGGGGGGGCCCTATGGCTACACCTTC.